This TCR beta chain was retrieved from a study of T cell responses to AZD1222 COVID-19 vaccine. Here immunoSEQ multiplex PCR was the method, and the copy in TCRdb shows in-frame clones only, minus some. Found here are approximately 110,000 clones, about 91% of them singletons; the top ten hold 44%. To note about this clone: No antigen is known for it.

Study-level results: Only a handful of AZD1222 recipients, roughly six in all, had baseline seropositivity.

Trimming shortened V by 3 bases and J by 0 bases, and 8 bases separated the two germline ends. The germline CDR1 and CDR2 sequences are GTSNPN and SVGIG (reference sequence). The CDR3 sequence is 14 residues long. The V call is TRBV30, the J call TRBJ1-4; the D is unclear. Material: peripheral blood, obtained 28 days after the second AZD1222 dose. The receptor was derived from an adult who received the AZD1222 COVID-19 vaccine. In nucleotides, the CDR3 is TGTGCCTGGAGCTTAACCTCAACTAATGAAAAACTGTTTTTT. Translation: CAWSLTSTNEKLFF.